This section outlines one T cell receptor (beta chain) sequence together with its context. The sample originates from a study of shared T cell receptors in the human thymus. The V gene's germline CDR1 is SEHNR and CDR2 FQNEAQ (reference sequence). With 5 bases clipped from V and 0 bases from J, the junction kept 9 bases outside the gene matches. The CDR3 sequence is 16 residues long. Measured with immunoSEQ multiplex PCR; TCRdb has only the in-frame clones, and not every one. The table includes 700,000 or so clones, approximately 85% detected once. The sample was also reused in another study, on human thymus T cells. From that report: Infants served as donors; they were healthy and Finnish and were having corrective surgery for congenital heart defects. Resections from corrective heart surgery provided thymus tissue. Thymic TCR repertoires of unrelated people reportedly overlapped highly.

The sample consisted of thymocytes. The receptor comes from a girl less than two years old with a congenital heart defect. The chain carries TRBV7-9 and TRBJ2-7, with TRBD2 matching 8 bases. CDR3 in DNA: TGTGCCAGCAGCCTCCGAGCGGGGGAGAGCTCCTACGAGCAGTACTTC. This sequence encodes CASSLRAGESSYEQYF.